A single sample is the source of the 32 T cell receptor beta chains below, sequenced in a study of Ad26.COV2.S vaccination and SARS-CoV-2 variants. Produced via immunoSEQ multiplex PCR; TCRdb's table is partial and in-frame only. Of over 130,000 clones in the sample, roughly 89% are singletons; the top ten hold 5%. The source was peripheral blood, collected after recovery from COVID-19. These receptors came from a human donor who had recovered from COVID-19.

V is TRBV24-1 and J is TRBJ1-3; no clear D gene. The ends were cut back, 1 base at V and 9 bases at J, with 6 bases in the middle. The CDR3 is 12 amino acids. Germline V gene sequence: CDR1 KGHDR, CDR2 SFDVKD. This chain's CDR3 is CATSDLGRTIYF. CDR3 in DNA: TGTGCCACCAGTGATTTAGGCCGCACCATATATTTT.

The table lists this clone with a few counts. The V gene is TRBV7-2, the J gene TRBJ2-5; 13 bases are shared with TRBD2. V trimming: 5 bases; J trimming: 5 bases; junction bases outside the gene matches: 8. This CDR3 comprises 16 residues. In germline, CDR1 is SGHTA, CDR2 FQGNSA. The CDR3 loop reads CASSVKTSGGRETQYF. As DNA, the CDR3 is TGTGCCAGCAGCGTAAAGACTAGCGGGGGGAGGGAGACCCAGTACTTC.

This rearrangement joins TRBV5-1 to TRBJ2-1; no clear D gene. Germline CDR1 and CDR2: SGHRS and YFSETQ. This CDR3 contains 15 residues. Trimming took 0 bases from V and 0 from J, leaving 7 bases between them. In nucleotides, the CDR3 is TGCGCCAGCAGCTTGGCGGTGAGCTCCTACAATGAGCAGTTCTTC. Encoded protein: CASSLAVSSYNEQFF.

The sample holds a few counts of this clone. The chain combines TRBV27 with TRBJ1-4; TRBD1 aligns across 8 bases. Germline V lookup: CDR1 MNHEY, CDR2 SMNVEV (reference sequence). This CDR3 has 14 amino acids. V was pared by 2 bases and J by 7 bases, with 3 bases of the junction left unmatched. The CDR3 sequence: CASSLSTGGEKLFF. In nucleotides, the CDR3 is TGTGCCAGCAGTTTAAGTACAGGGGGTGAAAAACTGTTTTTT.

V and J are TRBV4-3 and TRBJ1-2, with D uncertain. This CDR3 has 14 residues. The germline gives CDR1 LGHNA, CDR2 YSLEER. V was cut by 0 bases and J by 4 bases, with 9 bases left in between. The DNA for the CDR3 is TGCGCCAGCAGCCAAGAGACGTCTTCCTATGGCTACACCTTC. Translated, it gives CASSQETSSYGYTF.

The chain is built from TRBV19 and TRBJ2-3, with 7 positions matching TRBD1. Trimming took 2 bases from V and 3 from J; bases not matched to a gene: 8. From germline, CDR1 is LNHDA and CDR2 SQIVND (reference sequence). This CDR3 has 16 amino acids. CDR3 residues: CASSILTGFRTDTQYF. The CDR3 nucleotides are TGTGCCAGTAGTATACTGACAGGGTTTCGTACAGATACGCAGTATTTT.

The chain combines TRBV19 with TRBJ2-5; possible D gene TRBD1, 6 bases. V gave up 4 bases and J gave up 2 bases, with 14 bases separating them. The CDR3 is 15 residues long. Germline CDR1 and CDR2: LNHDA and SQIVND (reference sequence). For the CDR3, the DNA is TGTGCCAGTAGTAGCATAAGGCAGGGGCAAGAGACCCAGTACTTC. Encoded protein: CASSSIRQGQETQYF.

The chain is built from TRBV5-1 and TRBJ2-6; D unclear. Trimming pared 8 bases from V and 0 bases from J, leaving 12 bases between. Germline V gene data show CDR1 as SGHRS and CDR2 as YFSETQ. CDR3 size: 15 residues. The CDR3 sequence: CASSASISGANVLTF. DNA of the CDR3: TGCGCCAGTTCAGCCTCAATCTCTGGGGCCAACGTCCTGACTTTC.

The chain combines TRBV5-1 with TRBJ1-4; TRBD1 agrees at 8 bases. The CDR3 is made up of 14 amino acids. The trim removed 4 bases at V and 5 bases at J, leaving 4 bases unmatched. Per the germline V gene, CDR1 is SGHRS and CDR2 is YFSETQ. CDR3 protein: CASSGGTGNEKLFF. The CDR3 DNA sequence: TGCGCCAGCAGCGGCGGGACAGGAAATGAAAAACTGTTTTTT.

A single count supports this clone. CDR3 in amino acids: CASRPLTDTQYF. The CDR3 DNA is TGTGCCAGCAGACCCTTAACAGATACGCAGTATTTT. V and J are TRBV7-9 and TRBJ2-3; D uncertain. The germline V gene encodes CDR1 SEHNR and CDR2 FQNEAQ (reference sequence). The CDR3 is made up of 12 amino acids. Deletions cut 6 bases from V and 3 bases from J, with 7 bases between.

The rearrangement uses TRBV28 and TRBJ1-2; no clear D gene. In germline, CDR1 is MDHEN, CDR2 SYDVKM. V gave up 6 bases and J gave up 5 bases, with 13 bases separating them. The CDR3 runs to 13 residues. The CDR3 loop is CASSPPFAYGYTF. CDR3 nucleotides: TGTGCCAGCAGCCCGCCGTTTGCTTATGGCTACACCTTC.

The chain carries TRBV30 and TRBJ2-1, with D perhaps being TRBD1 or TRBD2 (7 bases each). Per the germline V gene, CDR1 is GTSNPN and CDR2 is SVGIG (reference sequence). With 0 bases removed from V and 4 bases from J, the gap between germline ends came to 13 bases. This CDR3 spans 15 amino acids. CDR3 residues: CAWSVAGGAYNEQFF. The CDR3 DNA sequence: TGTGCCTGGAGTGTCGCAGGGGGGGCGTACAATGAGCAGTTCTTC.

V is TRBV6-5 and J is TRBJ2-2; the D gene is possibly TRBD2 (5 bases). The V end was cut by 3 bases, the J end by 7 bases, with 12 bases between. This CDR3 is 14 amino acids long. Germline CDR1 is MNHEY and CDR2 is SVGAGI. CDR3 bases: TGTGCCAGCAGTTATCGGACTGACGGCGGGGAGCTGTTTTTT. This translates into CASSYRTDGGELFF.

The rearrangement joins TRBV4-1 to TRBJ1-6, with 8 bases identical to TRBD1. V gave up 3 bases and J gave up 8 bases; unmatched junction bases: 9. Per the germline V gene, CDR1 is MGHRA and CDR2 is YSYEKL. The CDR3 contains 16 residues. CDR3 protein: CASSQPGGVLYSPLHF. The CDR3 DNA reads TGCGCCAGCAGCCAGCCAGGGGGCGTTCTCTATTCACCCCTCCACTTT.

This chain joins TRBV7-2 and TRBJ1-1, with TRBD1 identical over 9 bases. Trimming cost V 5 bases and J 2 bases; bases outside gene matches: 3. CDR1 and CDR2 (germline): SGHTA, FQGNSA. This CDR3 has 14 amino acids. The DNA of the CDR3 is TGTGCCAGCAGCACGGACAGGGGTAACACTGAAGCTTTCTTT. Protein product: CASSTDRGNTEAFF.

V usage is TRBV7-2 and J usage is TRBJ2-3; unclear D gene. V gave up 5 bases and J gave up 0 bases, with 15 bases separating them. The CDR3 has 16 residues. Germline-derived CDR1 and CDR2 are SGHTA and FQGNSA. CDR3 sequence reads: CASSPALLLSTDTQYF. Written as DNA, the CDR3 is TGTGCCAGCAGCCCCGCACTACTCCTTAGCACAGATACGCAGTATTTT.

The chain is built from TRBV28 and TRBJ2-5; D is uncertain. This CDR3 is built from 14 residues. V was pared by 7 bases and J by 0 bases, with 12 bases between. CDR1 and CDR2 from the germline V gene are MDHEN and SYDVKM. The CDR3: CASTLTRNQETQYF. As DNA, the CDR3 is TGTGCCAGCACCCTGACGAGGAACCAAGAGACCCAGTACTTC.

The rearrangement uses TRBV29-1 and TRBJ2-6; a weak D match, TRBD1 (6 bases). The length of the CDR3 is 15 residues. Deletions cut 6 bases from V and 0 bases from J, with 12 bases between. Germline V gene data show CDR1 as SQVTM and CDR2 as ANQGSEA. The CDR3 DNA is TGCAGCGTATTACAGGGCGTCTCTGGGGCCAACGTCCTGACTTTC. This codes for CSVLQGVSGANVLTF. Supplemented by reference TRBV29-1 and TRBJ2-6, the full variable domain reads SAVISQKPSRDICQRGTSLTIQCQVDSQVTMMFWYRQQPGQSLTLIATANQGSEATYESGFVIDKFPISRPNLTFSTLTVSNMSPEDSSIYLCSVLQGVSGANVLTFGAGSRLTVL.

This clone was counted a single time. J is TRBJ2-3 and V is TRBV9; 8 bases match TRBD2. CDR3 length: 15 residues. Germline CDR1 SGDLS, CDR2 YYNGEE. V gave up 2 bases and J gave up 4 bases; unmatched junction bases: 6. This CDR3 reads CASSVGGLEADTQYF. CDR3 DNA sequence: TGTGCCAGCAGCGTCGGGGGACTAGAGGCAGATACGCAGTATTTT.

The rearrangement joins TRBV28 to TRBJ2-4, with 8 bases aligning to TRBD1. From germline, CDR1 is MDHEN and CDR2 SYDVKM. The CDR3 covers 16 residues. J gave up 1 base and V 3 bases, and 5 bases lay outside the gene matches. As DNA, the CDR3 is TGTGCCAGCAGTTTCCAGGGGGCCGGGGCCAAAAACATTCAGTACTTC. It specifies CASSFQGAGAKNIQYF.

The gene calls are TRBV6-6 and TRBJ1-4; D perhaps matches TRBD1 (6 bases). Looked up from germline, CDR1 is MNHNY and CDR2 is SVGAGI (reference sequence). V was clipped by 4 bases and J by 5 bases, with 17 bases between them. This CDR3 has 16 amino acids. The CDR3 sequence: CASSSSQGGGNEKLFF. The CDR3 DNA is TGTGCCAGCAGTTCGTCTCAAGGGGGAGGGAATGAAAAACTGTTTTTT.

The chain employs TRBV24-1 and TRBJ1-5; perhaps TRBD1 as D (6 bases). Germline CDR1 is KGHDR and CDR2 is SFDVKD. V was shortened by 4 bases and J by 2 bases, with 17 bases between the two germline ends. The CDR3 has 17 residues. The CDR3, as DNA: TGTGCCACCAGTGACTCCTGGACAGACGGCGGCAATCAGCCCCAGCATTTT. Its protein product is CATSDSWTDGGNQPQHF.

The CDR3 nucleotides read TGTGCCAGCAGCTTAAGGCTAGCGGGGGTCGGGAAAGATACGCAGTATTTT. This sequence encodes CASSLRLAGVGKDTQYF. This chain connects TRBV7-6 to TRBJ2-3; 10 bases align to TRBD2. Per germline, CDR1 SGHVS and CDR2 FNYEAQ. V trimming: 2 bases; J trimming: 5 bases; junction bases outside the gene matches: 10. This CDR3 contains 17 residues.

The chain couples TRBV28 to TRBJ1-2, with D tentatively TRBD1 (5 bases). The germline CDR1 and CDR2 sequences are MDHEN and SYDVKM. Trimming left V 5 bases short and J 14 bases short, with 30 bases between. This CDR3 spans 16 amino acids. DNA for the CDR3: TGTGCCAGCAGTCCTATCCTAGACAGCCCCTATGCGTCCGGAACCTTC. Its translation: CASSPILDSPYASGTF.

The genes are TRBV5-6 and TRBJ1-4, with D tentatively TRBD1 (6 bases). This CDR3 is built from 14 residues. V lost 2 bases, J lost 1 base, and 6 bases lay in between. In germline, CDR1 is SGHDT, CDR2 YYEEEE. CDR3 amino acids: CASSLQGTNEKLFF. The CDR3 region has the DNA TGTGCCAGCAGCTTACAGGGAACTAATGAAAAACTGTTTTTT.

The CDR3 reads CASSQRAGRLNTEAFF. As DNA, the CDR3 is TGTGCCAGCAGCCAGCGCGCCGGGAGATTGAACACTGAAGCTTTCTTT. The chain employs TRBV7-8 and TRBJ1-1; D is ambiguous. CDR1 is SGHVS, CDR2 FQNEAQ, per germline. This CDR3 region has 16 residues. Trimming pared 5 bases from V and 0 bases from J, leaving 16 bases between.

The gene calls are TRBV30 and TRBJ1-3, with TRBD1 as a possible D gene (5 bases). The V end lost 8 bases, the J end lost 4 bases, and 12 bases lay between the germline ends. The CDR3 totals 12 residues. The V gene's germline CDR1 is GTSNPN and CDR2 SVGIG (reference sequence). In DNA form, the CDR3 reads TGTGCCGGCAGGGTCTCAGGAAACACCATATATTTT. This sequence encodes CAGRVSGNTIYF. The variable domain in full, with the rest retrieved from reference TRBV30 and TRBJ1-3, is SQTIHQWPATLVQPVGSPLSLECTVEGTSNPNLYWYRQAAGRGLQLLFYSVGIGQISSEVPQNLSASRPQDRQFILSSKKLLLSDSGFYLCAGRVSGNTIYFGEGSWLTVV.

The rearrangement links TRBV6-5 to TRBJ2-1, with D perhaps TRBD2 (5 bases). The germline CDR1 and CDR2 sequences are MNHEY and SVGAGI. The ends were cut back, 4 bases at V and 5 bases at J, with 12 bases in the middle. The CDR3 extends over 14 amino acids. CDR3 protein: CASSSGPGNNEQFF. The CDR3 DNA is TGTGCCAGCAGTTCAGGACCGGGAAACAATGAGCAGTTCTTC.

The rearrangement uses TRBV28 and TRBJ2-2; 9 nucleotides align to TRBD1. The V segment lost 6 bases and the J segment 3 bases; nucleotides outside the gene matches: 20. The CDR3 contains 20 residues. Per the germline V gene, CDR1 is MDHEN and CDR2 is SYDVKM. CDR3 sequence (DNA): TGTGCCAGCAGGATAAGGCCGGGACAGGGTAATCATAGGGACACCGGGGAGCTGTTTTTT. Amino acids: CASRIRPGQGNHRDTGELFF.

This clone was detected once. The chain combines TRBV2 with TRBJ1-3, with 8 bases fitting TRBD1. Germline V lookup: CDR1 SNHLY, CDR2 FYNNEI. With V trimmed by 6 bases and J by 0 bases, 4 bases remained unmatched. The CDR3 spans 15 residues. The CDR3 protein is CASRGQGGSGNTIYF. DNA for the CDR3: TGTGCCAGCAGAGGACAGGGCGGCTCTGGAAACACCATATATTTT. The full variable domain, rest sourced from reference TRBV2 and TRBJ1-3, is EPEVTQTPSHQVTQMGQEVILRCVPISNHLYFYWYRQILGQKVEFLVSFYNNEISEKSEIFDDQFSVERPDGSNFTLKIRSTKLEDSAMYFCASRGQGGSGNTIYFGEGSWLTVV.

The rearrangement uses TRBV27 and TRBJ2-1, with D perhaps matching TRBD2 (5 bases). The CDR3 is 12 residues long. The V gene's germline CDR1 is MNHEY and CDR2 SMNVEV (reference sequence). Trimming removed 8 bases from V and 9 bases from J, with 14 bases in between. This CDR3 reads CASSGLSGEQFF. CDR3 sequence (DNA): TGTGCCAGCTCAGGACTTTCGGGTGAGCAGTTCTTC.

V is TRBV5-4 and J is TRBJ1-2, with a tentative D call TRBD1 (6 bases). This CDR3 spans 13 amino acids. Germline CDR1 reads SGHNT; CDR2 reads YYREEE (reference sequence). Trimming pared 0 bases from V and 7 bases from J, leaving 10 bases between. Here the CDR3 reads CASSLVGAGGYTF. Here the CDR3 DNA reads TGTGCCAGCAGCTTGGTGGGGGCTGGTGGCTACACCTTC.